Listed below are T cell receptor beta chains from one sample, sequenced in a study of OX40 agonist ivuxolimab in advanced cancers. The protocol was immunoSEQ multiplex PCR, while the TCRdb copy is restricted to in-frame clones and leaves out a portion. Seen here are tens of thousands of clones, approximately 91% observed once, and the top ten hold 1.5% to 2%. Sequencing used CD4+ or CD8+ T cells sorted from blood, obtained in a trial of the OX40 agonist ivuxolimab. All receptors derive from an adult with an advanced solid tumor such as melanoma, head and neck, liver or kidney cancer. Both conserved end residues are part of each CDR3.

>TRBV2|TRBJ2-7
CASNRDGFYEQYF
>TRBV9|TRBJ2-1
CASRQGAGGPYNEQFF
>TRBV29-1|TRBJ2-3
CSVEDPRGGLYTQYF
>TRBV27|TRBJ2-2
CASKGQNTGELFF
>TRBV5-6|TRBJ2-1
CASSLRTEQFF
>TRBV15|TRBJ2-6
CATSSGSEPGANVLTF
>TRBV18|TRBJ2-3
CASSPRLASTDTQYF
>TRBV28|TRBJ2-5
CASSSQRLNQPVMSETQYF
>TRBV27|TRBJ1-1
CASSLSKRTGSTEAFF
>TRBV7-9|TRBJ2-3
CASSLEGGIVTQYF
>TRBV27|TRBJ2-5
CASSPVVEETQYF
>TRBV11-2|TRBJ1-2
CASSSLTGGGYGYTF
>TRBV18|TRBJ2-7
CASSLRQGPIHEQYF
>TRBV18|TRBJ1-2
CASSPNEHYGYTF
>TRBV2|TRBJ2-3
CASSASGTGGQIGGTDTQYF
>TRBV6-5|TRBJ2-7
CASSPRTGAYEQYF
>TRBV6-1|TRBJ1-1
CASSTRTPGTEAFF
>TRBV7-9|TRBJ1-4
CASSLIRDNEKLFF
>TRBV27|TRBJ2-2
CASSLQPGRELFF